This T cell receptor beta chain derives from a study of early T cells in non-severe SARS-CoV-2 infection. Study details: Chains from this unsorted whole-blood bulk RNA could not be paired.

Findings of the study overall: VDJdb matching, biased toward anti-spike CD8 responses, missed private and CD4 specificities.

This clonotype has a handful of counts. Its target is not known. This CDR3 region has 12 residues. Looked up from germline, CDR1 is SQVTM and CDR2 is ANQGSEA. J lost 5 bases, V lost 6 bases, and 6 bases had no gene match. Individual cDNA molecules were tagged with unique molecular identifiers. TCRdb ran MiXCR on the 5' RACE reads and lists one entry per CDR3 protein. The sample lists tens of thousands of distinct CDR3 sequences, less than 15% occurring once. Material: whole blood. The rearrangement joins TRBV29-1 to TRBJ2-7; TRBD2 matches at 8 bases. The TCR originated in an adult who was a healthcare worker with PCR-confirmed SARS-CoV-2 infection or an uninfected control (not recorded which). CDR3 in DNA: TGCAGCGTCCAACTAGCGGCGGACGAGCAGTACTTC. Protein product: CSVQLAADEQYF.